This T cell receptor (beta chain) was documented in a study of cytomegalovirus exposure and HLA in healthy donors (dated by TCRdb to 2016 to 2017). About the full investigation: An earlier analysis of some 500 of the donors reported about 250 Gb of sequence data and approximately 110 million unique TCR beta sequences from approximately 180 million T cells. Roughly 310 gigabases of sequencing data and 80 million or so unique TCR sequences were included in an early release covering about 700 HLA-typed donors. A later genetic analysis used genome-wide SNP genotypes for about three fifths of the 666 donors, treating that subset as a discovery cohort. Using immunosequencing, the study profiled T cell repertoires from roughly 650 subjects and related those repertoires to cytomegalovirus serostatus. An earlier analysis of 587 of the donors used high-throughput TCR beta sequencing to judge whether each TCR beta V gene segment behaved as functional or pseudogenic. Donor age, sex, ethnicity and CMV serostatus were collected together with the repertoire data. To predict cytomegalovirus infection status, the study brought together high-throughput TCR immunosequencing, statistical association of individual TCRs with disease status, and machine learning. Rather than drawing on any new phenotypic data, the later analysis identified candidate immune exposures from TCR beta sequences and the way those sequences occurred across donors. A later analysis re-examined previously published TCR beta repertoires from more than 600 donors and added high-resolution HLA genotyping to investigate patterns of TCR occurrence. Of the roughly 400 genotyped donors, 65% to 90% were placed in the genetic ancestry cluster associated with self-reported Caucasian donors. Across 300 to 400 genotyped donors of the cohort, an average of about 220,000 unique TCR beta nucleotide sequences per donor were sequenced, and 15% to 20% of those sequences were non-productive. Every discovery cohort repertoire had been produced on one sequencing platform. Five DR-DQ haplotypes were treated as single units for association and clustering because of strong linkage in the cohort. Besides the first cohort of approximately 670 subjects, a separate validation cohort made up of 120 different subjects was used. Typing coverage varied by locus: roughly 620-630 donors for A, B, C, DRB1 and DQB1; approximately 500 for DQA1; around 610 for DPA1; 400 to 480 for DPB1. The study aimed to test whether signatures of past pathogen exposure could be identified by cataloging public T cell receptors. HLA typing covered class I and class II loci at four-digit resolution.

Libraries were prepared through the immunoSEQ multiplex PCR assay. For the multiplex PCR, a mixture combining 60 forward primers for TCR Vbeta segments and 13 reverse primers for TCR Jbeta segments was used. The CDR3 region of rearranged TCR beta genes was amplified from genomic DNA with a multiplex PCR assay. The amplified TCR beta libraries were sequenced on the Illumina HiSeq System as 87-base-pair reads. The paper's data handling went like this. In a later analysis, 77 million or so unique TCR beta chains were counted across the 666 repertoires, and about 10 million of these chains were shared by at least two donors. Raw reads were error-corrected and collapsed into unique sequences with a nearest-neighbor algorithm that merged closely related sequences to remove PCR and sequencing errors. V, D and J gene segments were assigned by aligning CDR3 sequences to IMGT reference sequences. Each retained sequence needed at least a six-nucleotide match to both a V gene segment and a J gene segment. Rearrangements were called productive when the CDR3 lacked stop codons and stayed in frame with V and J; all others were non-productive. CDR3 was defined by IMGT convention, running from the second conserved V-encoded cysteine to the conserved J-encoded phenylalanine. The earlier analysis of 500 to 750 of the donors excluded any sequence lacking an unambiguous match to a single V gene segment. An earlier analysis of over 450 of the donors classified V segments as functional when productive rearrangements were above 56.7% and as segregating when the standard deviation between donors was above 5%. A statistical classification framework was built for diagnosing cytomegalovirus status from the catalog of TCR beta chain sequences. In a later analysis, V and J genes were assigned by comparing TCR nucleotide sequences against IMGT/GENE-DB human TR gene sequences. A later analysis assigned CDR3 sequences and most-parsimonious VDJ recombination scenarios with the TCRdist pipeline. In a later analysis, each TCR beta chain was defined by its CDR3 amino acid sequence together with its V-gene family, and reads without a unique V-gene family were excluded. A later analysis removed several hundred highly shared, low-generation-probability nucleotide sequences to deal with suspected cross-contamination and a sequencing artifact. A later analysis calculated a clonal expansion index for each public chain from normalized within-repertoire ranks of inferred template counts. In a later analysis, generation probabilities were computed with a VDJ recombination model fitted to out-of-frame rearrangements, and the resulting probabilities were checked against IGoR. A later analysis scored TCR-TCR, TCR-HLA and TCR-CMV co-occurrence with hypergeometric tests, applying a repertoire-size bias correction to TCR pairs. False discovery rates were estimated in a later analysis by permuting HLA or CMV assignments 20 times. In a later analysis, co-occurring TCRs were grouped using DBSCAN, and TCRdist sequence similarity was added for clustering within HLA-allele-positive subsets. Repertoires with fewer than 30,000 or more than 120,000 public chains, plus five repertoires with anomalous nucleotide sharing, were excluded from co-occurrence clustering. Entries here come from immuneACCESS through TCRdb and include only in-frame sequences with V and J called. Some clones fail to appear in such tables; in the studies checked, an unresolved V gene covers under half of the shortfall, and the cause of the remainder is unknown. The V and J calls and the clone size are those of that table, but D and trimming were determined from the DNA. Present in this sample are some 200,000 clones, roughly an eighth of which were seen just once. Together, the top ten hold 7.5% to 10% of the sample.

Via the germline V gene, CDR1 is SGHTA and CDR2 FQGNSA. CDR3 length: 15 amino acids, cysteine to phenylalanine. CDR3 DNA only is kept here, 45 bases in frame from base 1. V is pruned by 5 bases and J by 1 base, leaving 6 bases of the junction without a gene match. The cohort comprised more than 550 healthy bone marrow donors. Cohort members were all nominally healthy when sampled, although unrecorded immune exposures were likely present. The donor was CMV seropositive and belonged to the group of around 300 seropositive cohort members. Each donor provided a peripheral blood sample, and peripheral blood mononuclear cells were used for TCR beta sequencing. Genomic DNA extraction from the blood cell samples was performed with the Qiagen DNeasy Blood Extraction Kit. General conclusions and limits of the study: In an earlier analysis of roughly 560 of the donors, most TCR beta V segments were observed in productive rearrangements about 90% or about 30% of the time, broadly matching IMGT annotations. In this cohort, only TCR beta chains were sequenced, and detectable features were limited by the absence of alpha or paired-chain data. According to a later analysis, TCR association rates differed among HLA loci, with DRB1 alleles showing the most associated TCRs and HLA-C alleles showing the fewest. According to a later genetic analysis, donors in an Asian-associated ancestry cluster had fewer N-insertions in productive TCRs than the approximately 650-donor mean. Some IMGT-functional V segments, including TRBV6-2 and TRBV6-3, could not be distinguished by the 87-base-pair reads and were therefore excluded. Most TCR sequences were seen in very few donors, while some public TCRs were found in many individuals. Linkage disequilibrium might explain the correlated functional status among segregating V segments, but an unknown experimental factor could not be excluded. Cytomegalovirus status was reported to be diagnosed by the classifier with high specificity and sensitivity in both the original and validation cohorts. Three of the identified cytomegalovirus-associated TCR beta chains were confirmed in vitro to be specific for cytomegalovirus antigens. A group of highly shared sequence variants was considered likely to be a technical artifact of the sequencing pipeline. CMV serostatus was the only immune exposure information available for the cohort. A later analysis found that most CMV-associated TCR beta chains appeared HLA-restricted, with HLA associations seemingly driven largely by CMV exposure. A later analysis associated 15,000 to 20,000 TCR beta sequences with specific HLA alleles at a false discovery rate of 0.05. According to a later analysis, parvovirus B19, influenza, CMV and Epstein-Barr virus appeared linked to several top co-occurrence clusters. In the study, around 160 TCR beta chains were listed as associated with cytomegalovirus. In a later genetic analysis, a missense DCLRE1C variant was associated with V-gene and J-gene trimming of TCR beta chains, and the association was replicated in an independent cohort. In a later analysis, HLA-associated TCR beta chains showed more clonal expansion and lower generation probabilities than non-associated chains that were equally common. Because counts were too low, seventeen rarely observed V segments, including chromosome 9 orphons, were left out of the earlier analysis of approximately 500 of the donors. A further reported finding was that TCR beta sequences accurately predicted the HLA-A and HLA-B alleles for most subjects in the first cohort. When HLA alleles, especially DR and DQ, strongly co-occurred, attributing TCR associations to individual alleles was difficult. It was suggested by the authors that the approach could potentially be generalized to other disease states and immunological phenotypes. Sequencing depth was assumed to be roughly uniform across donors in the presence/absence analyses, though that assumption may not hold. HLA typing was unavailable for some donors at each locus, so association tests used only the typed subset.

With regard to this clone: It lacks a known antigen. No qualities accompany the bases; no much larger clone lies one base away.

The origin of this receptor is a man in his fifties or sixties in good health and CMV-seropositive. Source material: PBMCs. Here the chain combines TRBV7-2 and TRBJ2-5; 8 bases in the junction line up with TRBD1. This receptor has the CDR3 CASSPGQGIQETQYF. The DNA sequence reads TGTGCCAGCAGCCCCGGACAGGGAATCCAAGAGACCCAGTACTTC.